The entry that follows covers one T cell receptor beta chain sequence. The antigen this receptor binds is unknown. No quality values exist for individual bases; no much larger clone is one base distant. These data belong to a study of blood T cell repertoires in COVID-19 (TCRdb year 2020). Looking at the study overall: Samples from collaborators originated in the United States, Italy and Spain and spanned both the acute and convalescent phases of COVID-19. The material from the prospective study consisted of cDNA or gDNA derived from T cells, B-cell-depleted T cells, or PBMCs. The dataset comprised deeply sampled blood TCRbeta repertoires from subjects exposed to, actively infected with, or recovered from COVID-19. The repertoires were released in a freely available public database meant as a resource for research on the immune response to SARS-CoV-2. Samples were obtained from the ongoing ImmuneRACE study (first 160 participants) and from 1,254 subjects provided by 6 global collaborators. A de-identified subject ID, COVID-19 status, age in years and sex were almost always included in the sample metadata. Where HLA class I and class II types were available, the types were taken from metadata supplied by the sample provider, not from assay-based typing. General conclusions and limits of the study: Clinical and demographic metadata were provided uncurated, with the amount varying by source and participant.

The collaborating institutions used their own protocols to collect whole blood in K2EDTA tubes. Collaborator samples were shipped for TCRbeta analysis as frozen whole blood, isolated PBMCs, or DNA extracted from either sample type. The CDR3 goes from the cysteine to the phenylalanine over 10 residues. The DNA shown is the 30-base CDR3, in frame from base 1. Trimming costs V 2 bases and J 10 bases, and their ends lie 5 bases apart. Based on the germline V gene, the CDR1 and CDR2 sequences are SGHAT and FQNNGV. TCRbeta CDR3 regions were amplified from genomic DNA by means of the immunoSEQ Assay, a bias-controlled multiplex PCR. The authors' analysis ran thus. The number of nucleated cells in each sample was estimated from the amplification of reference gene primers within the assay. Sequence reads were collapsed and filtered to measure the absolute abundance of every unique TCRbeta CDR3 rearrangement. For each sample, productive Simpson clonality was calculated as the square root of Simpson's diversity index over productive rearrangements. Drawn from immuneACCESS, this table holds only the in-frame rearrangements with V and J called that TCRdb kept. Clones are partly lost; checked studies trace under half to an unresolved V gene and leave the rest unexplained. Clonal size and the V and J genes are those of that table, whereas D and trimming came from the DNA. Recorded for this sample are tens of thousands of clones; 80% to 85% of them occurred a single time. Together, the top ten hold approximately 4.1% of the sample.

This receptor was obtained from a woman aged 60-75 years with acute or convalescent COVID-19. Recombination linked TRBV11-2 to TRBJ1-1; a confident D gene designation cannot be given. The sequenced sample was peripheral blood. The base sequence is TGTGCCAGCAGCTTAAGGAGAGCTTTCTTT. Protein translation: CASSLRRAFF. The reference TRBV11-2 and TRBJ1-1 proteins fill in what lies around the CDR3, so the full variable domain reads EAGVAQSPRYKIIEKRQSVAFWCNPISGHATLYWYQQILGQGPKLLIQFQNNGVVDDSQLPKDRFSAERLKGVDSTLKIQPAKLEDSAVYLCASSLRRAFFGQGTRLTVV.